This T cell receptor beta chain was identified in a study of spatial heterogeneity in lung cancer. TCRdb re-called the 5' RACE reads through MiXCR, storing one row per CDR3 protein. Of under 150,000 distinct CDR3 sequences listed, 10% to 15% are singletons. Trimming pared 4 bases from V and 0 bases from J, leaving 10 bases between. Germline CDR1 reads MNHEY; CDR2 reads SMNVEV (reference sequence). This CDR3 has 16 residues. Time point defined: blood at routine non-recurrence follow-up after resection. Unsorted whole RNA from tumor, nontumor lung or frozen PBMC underwent sequencing. This clonotype came up many times.

The gene calls are TRBV27 and TRBJ2-6, with TRBD1 as a possible D gene (5 bases). The material sequenced was PBMCs, taken at follow-up. The sequence derives from a male donor with early-stage non-small cell lung cancer. This chain's CDR3 is CASSSQTASGANVLTF. Written as DNA, the CDR3 is TGTGCCAGCAGTTCACAGACAGCCTCTGGGGCCAACGTCCTGACTTTC.